The entry below gives a single T cell receptor beta chain sequence along with its context. It has no known antigen specificity. It has no much larger one-base neighbor in the sample; base qualities were not kept. The CDR3 regions of human TCRbeta chains were subjected to immunosequencing. The paper's processing steps were these. TCRs in the repertoires were compared against a reference library of SARS-CoV-2-specific TCRs that had been generated with the MIRA antigen-specificity platform. Breadth was defined as the fraction of unique TCRs that were SARS-CoV-2-associated, and depth was defined as the fraction of total T cells that were SARS-CoV-2-associated. Using the MIRA data, each spike-specific TCR was assigned both to the spike region to which the TCR was reactive and to a CD4 or CD8 class. Log10-transformed breadth and depth values were compared by one-way ANOVA with Sidak's multiple comparisons tests. TCRdb provides this immuneACCESS table in a form limited to in-frame rearrangements. Some clones are lacking; in checked studies, under half of them reflect an unresolved V gene, and why the rest are absent is not known. V and J calls and clone size are as listed in that table; D and trimming were resolved from the DNA. Within this sample are over 120,000 clones, with around 94% of them counted one time only. The ten largest clones represent more than 10% of the sample.

The intended sense of this specimen's time point label: sample from adult after SARS-CoV-2 infection, after symptom onset. A couple of convalescent COVID-19 patients, sampled after symptom onset from adults with prior SARS-CoV-2 infection, were also TCR-sequenced for comparison. V drops 5 bases and J drops 0 bases, leaving 12 bases in between. Via the germline V gene, CDR1 is SGHNT and CDR2 YENEEA. Measured from the cysteine to the phenylalanine, the CDR3 is 15 residues long. The DNA shown is the 45-base CDR3, in frame from base 1. This sample stems from a study of T cell responses to AZD1222 COVID-19 vaccine (dated by TCRdb to the early 2020s). For the wider study: A total of more than 230 trial participants underwent TCR sequencing, of whom roughly 210 had received two doses of AZD1222 and 26 had received two doses of the MenACWY control vaccine. Enrollment into the trials was organized by age into subgroups of 18-55, 56-69 and 70-plus years, and those subgroups contained roughly 150, 30 and 60 TCR-sequenced participants, respectively.

On the study overall, not on this receptor specifically: No day 14 peak-response samples were available, so repertoires were characterized only after the peak T cell response. Spike-specific TCR breadth and depth rose significantly after two AZD1222 doses compared with day 0 and with MenACWY recipients. Participants were mostly white British and included more females than males, and it was suggested by the authors that clonal diversity may have been underestimated. Epitopes outside the regions mutated in the B.1.351 and B.1.1.7 variants were reportedly recognized by nearly half of the unique spike-specific TCRs. Conclusions about previously exposed vaccinees are limited, since just six AZD1222 recipients were seropositive for SARS-CoV-2 at baseline. CD4 TCRs associated with the vaccine covered the entire spike protein, and the dominant responses were in regions 160-218 and 743-854. The 56-69-year group was small, and its depth increase did not reach significance, likely because of low power.

This receptor was identified in an adult who had recovered from COVID-19. Sequences were derived from peripheral blood, sampled after recovery from COVID-19. The V and J segments used are TRBV11-3 and TRBJ2-3; no D gene can be assigned with confidence. The CDR3 protein sequence reads: CASSPGRGSTDTQYF. The nucleotides are TGTGCCAGCAGCCCCGGCCGAGGTAGCACAGATACGCAGTATTTT.